A single sample gave rise to the 19 T cell receptor beta chains below, sequenced in a study of shared clonotypes between healthy human individuals. The repertoire was sequenced with immunoSEQ multiplex PCR; TCRdb's copy has only in-frame clones and lacks some. Among millions of clones, roughly 91% were seen once, and the ten largest hold approximately 1.7%. Positive CCR7 selection of CD45RO-negative cells yielded the naive CD8 cells, and terminally differentiated effector memory CD45RA+ cells were excluded. The sample consisted of naive CD8+ T cells from PBMCs. All receptors derive from a man aged 18 to 30 in good health. Some clones in this sample may be carry-over from other donors' samples.

This clone was counted a single time. V is TRBV27 and J is TRBJ1-3; maybe TRBD1 (5 bases). Trimming pared 0 bases from V and 0 bases from J, leaving 9 bases between. Looked up from germline, CDR1 is MNHEY and CDR2 is SMNVEV (reference sequence). CDR3 length: 16 amino acids. In nucleotides, the CDR3 is TGTGCCAGCAGTTTATCCGGGACCCTCTCTGGAAACACCATATATTTT. Translation gives CASSLSGTLSGNTIYF.

This chain connects TRBV7-6 to TRBJ2-7, with TRBD1 matching over 12 bases. Per germline, CDR1 SGHVS and CDR2 FNYEAQ. The CDR3 is 16 residues long. V lost 4 bases to trimming and J lost 1 base; unmatched junction nucleotides: 5. In DNA form, the CDR3 reads TGTGCCAGCAGCTCAGGGGGACAGGGGGCATCCTACGAGCAGTACTTC. Its translation: CASSSGGQGASYEQYF.

This rearrangement joins TRBV6-5 to TRBJ2-7; 7 positions match TRBD1. The germline V gene has CDR1 MNHEY and CDR2 SVGAGI. This CDR3 spans 13 amino acids. V lost 5 bases, J lost 5 bases, and 6 bases stayed unmatched. In DNA, the CDR3 is TGTGCCAGCAGTCCAACTAGGGGGCACGAGCAGTACTTC. Translated: CASSPTRGHEQYF.

This clone was seen once. The chain uses TRBV15 and TRBJ1-2; no clear D. This CDR3 spans 17 amino acids. Germline CDR1 and CDR2: LNHNV and YYDKDF (reference sequence). The germline V and J ends were trimmed by 1 base and 0 bases, with 15 bases remaining between them. The CDR3 bases are TGTGCCACCAGCAGAGTTGGTAACGTGGACCCTAACTATGGCTACACCTTC. Amino acid sequence: CATSRVGNVDPNYGYTF.

The V call is TRBV11-2, the J call TRBJ2-3, with 15 positions matching TRBD2. The CDR3 contains 17 residues. CDR1 is SGHAT and CDR2 is FQNNGV in the germline V gene. Trimming at V came to 4 bases and at J to 2 bases, leaving 4 bases not matched to a gene. For the CDR3, the DNA is TGTGCCAGCAGCTCCCGGACTAGCGGGGGGGACACAGATACGCAGTATTTT. Its translation is CASSSRTSGGDTDTQYF.

This chain joins TRBV28 and TRBJ1-2; no clear D. The V and J ends lost 7 bases and 4 bases respectively, with 13 bases between them. This CDR3 region has 13 residues. The germline V gene encodes CDR1 MDHEN and CDR2 SYDVKM. The CDR3 DNA reads as TGTGCCAGCACCCCAGGACTGGCCTATGGCTACACCTTC. Translating it yields CASTPGLAYGYTF.

The rearrangement uses TRBV28 and TRBJ1-1; D is ambiguous. V lost 2 bases to trimming and J lost 8 bases, with 6 bases between them. There are 11 residues in the CDR3. CDR1 and CDR2 from the germline V gene are MDHEN and SYDVKM. Here the CDR3 DNA reads TGTGCCAGCAGTTTAGGGCAGGAAGCTTTCTTT. It is translated as CASSLGQEAFF.

V usage is TRBV6-6 and J usage is TRBJ2-2, with a weak D call TRBD2 (5 bases). This CDR3 has 13 residues. Per the germline V gene, CDR1 is MNHNY and CDR2 is SVGAGI (reference sequence). Trimming left V 6 bases short and J 6 bases short, with 11 bases between. CDR3 protein: CASSADWAGELFF. CDR3 nucleotide sequence: TGTGCCAGCAGCGCGGACTGGGCCGGGGAGCTGTTTTTT.

A remark on this clone: The same CDR3 is also encoded by other DNA sequences in this sample. The V call is TRBV5-4, the J call TRBJ2-7; D gene ambiguous. V was trimmed by 2 bases and J by 3 bases, leaving 9 bases between them. Germline V gene data show CDR1 as SGHNT and CDR2 as YYREEE (reference sequence). The CDR3 length is 13 residues. The CDR3: CASSLGGDYEQYF. The CDR3 DNA reads as TGTGCCAGCAGCTTAGGCGGAGACTACGAGCAGTACTTC.

This chain links TRBV4-2 with TRBJ2-2, with a tentative D call TRBD1 (6 bases). CDR3 length equals 15 residues. Per the germline V gene, CDR1 is LGHNA and CDR2 is YNFKEQ. Trimming took off 1 base at V and 4 bases at J, with 10 bases between the two ends. The CDR3 DNA reads TGTGCCAGCAGCCAAGGCTACAGGGTCACCGGGGAGCTGTTTTTT. Translating gives CASSQGYRVTGELFF.

In this sample, this clone turned up once. This chain connects TRBV27 to TRBJ2-1; TRBD2 aligns across 7 bases. Per the germline V gene, CDR1 is MNHEY and CDR2 is SMNVEV (reference sequence). V gave up 2 bases and J gave up 3 bases; unmatched junction bases: 1. The CDR3 is 14 amino acids. This chain's CDR3 is CASSLAGDYNEQFF. The CDR3, as DNA: TGTGCCAGCAGTTTAGCGGGGGACTACAATGAGCAGTTCTTC.

The chain employs TRBV9 and TRBJ2-2; 8 bases fit TRBD1. CDR3 length equals 19 residues. CDR1 is SGDLS and CDR2 is YYNGEE in the germline V gene. V was clipped by 3 bases and J by 6 bases; unmatched bases: 19. The CDR3 DNA is TGTGCCAGCAGCGATAGCCCCCTGGGACAGGTCTCTGTGGCCGGGGAGCTGTTTTTT. This translates into CASSDSPLGQVSVAGELFF.

The table lists this clone with a count of one. The rearrangement uses TRBV7-6 and TRBJ2-7, with no clear D. V was clipped by 7 bases and J by 0 bases, with 10 bases between them. The germline V gene encodes CDR1 SGHVS and CDR2 FNYEAQ. The CDR3 totals 13 residues. CDR3: CASTPVDSYEQYF. The DNA for the CDR3 is TGTGCCAGCACCCCGGTAGACTCCTACGAGCAGTACTTC.

The chain is built from TRBV6-6 and TRBJ1-1, with TRBD1 as a possible D gene (6 bases). The CDR3 totals 14 residues. The germline V gene has CDR1 MNHNY and CDR2 SVGAGI (reference sequence). Trimming shortened V by 8 bases and J by 4 bases, and 17 bases separated the two germline ends. The CDR3 nucleotides are TGTGCCAGCTTCGATCAGACAGGTTTCACTGAAGCTTTCTTT. It yields the protein CASFDQTGFTEAFF.

Remarks on this clone: This sample also contains other DNA sequences that code for the same CDR3. The V call is TRBV9, the J call TRBJ2-1; D is possibly TRBD2 (6 bases). The CDR3 has 15 residues. V shed 0 bases and J shed 2 bases, with 9 bases lying between them. From germline, CDR1 is SGDLS and CDR2 YYNGEE. CDR3: CASSVAGEAYNEQFF. The CDR3, as DNA: TGTGCCAGCAGCGTAGCGGGAGAGGCCTACAATGAGCAGTTCTTC.

V gene TRBV5-6 combines with J gene TRBJ2-1, with D tentatively TRBD2 (5 bases). The CDR3 has 13 residues. Germline V gene data show CDR1 as SGHDT and CDR2 as YYEEEE. The germline V and J ends were trimmed by 1 base and 7 bases, with 9 bases remaining between them. CDR3: CASSLRGANEQFF. The CDR3 DNA follows: TGTGCCAGCAGCTTGCGGGGAGCGAATGAGCAGTTCTTC.

The V call is TRBV11-2, the J call TRBJ1-2; 8 nucleotides line up with TRBD1. The CDR3 consists of 17 residues. CDR1 is SGHAT, CDR2 FQNNGV, per germline. Trimming cost V 6 bases and J 5 bases; bases outside gene matches: 17. CDR3 DNA sequence: TGTGCCAGCAGTTTCGGCCCCGGTCCAGGGGGCCGGTATGGCTACACCTTC. Protein product: CASSFGPGPGGRYGYTF.

The chain recombines TRBV6-6 with TRBJ2-7; D gene uncertain. V lost 0 bases, J lost 7 bases, and 10 bases lay in between. The CDR3 has 13 amino acids. Germline V gene data show CDR1 as MNHNY and CDR2 as SVGAGI (reference sequence). The CDR3 DNA reads TGTGCCAGCAGTTACTCTCCTCGTCGGGAGCAGTACTTC. Protein: CASSYSPRREQYF.

The chain carries TRBV7-9 and TRBJ2-7; 9 nucleotides align to TRBD2. The CDR3 is 15 amino acids. V dropped 5 bases and J dropped 4; count of bases not matched to a gene: 9. The germline gives CDR1 SEHNR, CDR2 FQNEAQ (reference sequence). In DNA form, the CDR3 reads TGTGCCAGCAGCCGAGCTAGCGGGATGTTTTACGAGCAGTACTTC. This encodes CASSRASGMFYEQYF.